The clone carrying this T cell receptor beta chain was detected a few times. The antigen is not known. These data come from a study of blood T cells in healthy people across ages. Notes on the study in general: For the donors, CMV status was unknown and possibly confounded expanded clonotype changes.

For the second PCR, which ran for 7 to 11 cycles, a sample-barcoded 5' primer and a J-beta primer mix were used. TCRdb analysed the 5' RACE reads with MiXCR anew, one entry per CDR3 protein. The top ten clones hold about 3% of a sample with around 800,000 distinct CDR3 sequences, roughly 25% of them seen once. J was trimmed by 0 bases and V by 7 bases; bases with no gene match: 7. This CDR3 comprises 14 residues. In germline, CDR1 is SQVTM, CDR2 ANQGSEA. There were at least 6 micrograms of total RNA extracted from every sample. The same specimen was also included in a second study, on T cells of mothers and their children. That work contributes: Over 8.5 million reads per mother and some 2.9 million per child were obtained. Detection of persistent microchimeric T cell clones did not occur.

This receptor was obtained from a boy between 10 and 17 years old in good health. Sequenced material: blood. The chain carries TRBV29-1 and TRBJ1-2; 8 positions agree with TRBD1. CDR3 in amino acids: CSAVRQGTNYGYTF. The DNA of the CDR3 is TGCAGCGCAGTTCGACAGGGGACTAACTATGGCTACACCTTC.